These T cell receptor beta chains were read from a single sample in a study of cytomegalovirus exposure and HLA in healthy donors. Clones were read by immunoSEQ multiplex PCR, and TCRdb kept only the in-frame ones, dropping some. Of about 160,000 clones listed, around four fifths are singletons. The sequenced sample was PBMCs. The receptors come from a female donor in good health and CMV-seronegative. Each CDR3 is given with its conserved first and last residue. The D gene is left open where the match is weak. Expanded clones get a size class; other rows say once, few or many, or leave the size out.

>.|.|14|TRBV19|TRBJ1-1
TGTGCCAGTAGTCAGGGGCTGGTGAACACTGAAGCTTTCTTT
CASSQGLVNTEAFF
>.|.|12|TRBV19|TRBJ1-1
TGTGCCAGTAGTATGGTGAGCTTTGAAGCTTTCTTT
CASSMVSFEAFF
>.|TRBD2|14|TRBV6-1|TRBJ2-5
TGTGCCAGCACCAGCGGGAGGGCCCAGGAGACCCAGTACTTC
CASTSGRAQETQYF
>.|.|14|TRBV4-1|TRBJ2-7
TGCGCCAGCAGCCAAGGCCTTCATGAGTACGAGCAGTACTTC
CASSQGLHEYEQYF
>.|TRBD1|15|TRBV11-2|TRBJ1-2
TGTGCCAGCAGCTTAGCGGCAGGGGGCAACTATGGCTACACCTTC
CASSLAAGGNYGYTF
>.|TRBD1|17|TRBV19|TRBJ2-7
TGTGCCAGTAGTATTGACAGCGCCGGGACAGGCGGTTACGAGCAGTACTTC
CASSIDSAGTGGYEQYF
>.|TRBD1|17|TRBV28|TRBJ1-3
TGTGCCAGCAGTCTCTTACATTCAGGGGGAAGTGGAAACACCATATATTTT
CASSLLHSGGSGNTIYF
>.|TRBD1|16|TRBV7-3|TRBJ2-2
TGTGCCAGCAGCAAACAGGGGGACGGAAAAACCGGGGAGCTGTTTTTT
CASSKQGDGKTGELFF
>.|.|12|TRBV30|TRBJ1-4
TGTGCCTGTACGGAGACTGTCGAAAAACTGTTTTTT
CACTETVEKLFF
>few|.|14|TRBV30|TRBJ2-2
TGTGCCTGGTCAGGGCCCACTAACACCGGGGAGCTGTTTTTT
CAWSGPTNTGELFF
>few|.|15|TRBV5-4|TRBJ1-1
TGTGCCAGCAGCACTATGGGGGGTGTGAACACTGAAGCTTTCTTT
CASSTMGGVNTEAFF
>.|.|14|TRBV5-1|TRBJ2-7
TGCGCCAGCAGCTCCCCGGACAGCCGCTACGAGCAGTACTTC
CASSSPDSRYEQYF
>.|TRBD1|12|TRBV2|TRBJ2-7
TGTGCCAGCACCGGACAGGGGGGCGAGCAGTACTTC
CASTGQGGEQYF
>.|.|15|TRBV14|TRBJ2-7
TGTGCCAGCAGCCAATACTCCCGGGAATCCTACGAGCAGTACTTC
CASSQYSRESYEQYF
>once|TRBD1|14|TRBV27|TRBJ2-7
TGTGCCAGCAGTTCCAGGGGGCGTAAGAACGAGCAGTACTTC
CASSSRGRKNEQYF
>few|.|14|TRBV2|TRBJ1-4
TGTGCCAGCAGTGAAGCGTCTGGGGGCGAAAAACTGTTTTTT
CASSEASGGEKLFF
>once|TRBD1|14|TRBV6-6|TRBJ1-1
TGTGCCAGCAGCTCCGGACAGGGGGCCACTGAAGCTTTCTTT
CASSSGQGATEAFF
>.|TRBD1|15|TRBV6-6|TRBJ1-2
TGTGCCAGCAGTTACTCAGGGACAGGGGTAGGTGGCTACACCTTC
CASSYSGTGVGGYTF
>.|.|12|TRBV5-1|TRBJ2-7
TGCGCCAGCAGCTTTGACAGGACCGAGCAGTACTTC
CASSFDRTEQYF
>few|TRBD2|19|TRBV5-1|TRBJ2-5
TGCGCCAGCAGCTTGGGGGGCCCAACTAGCGGGGGGGCCGAGGAGACCCAGTACTTC
CASSLGGPTSGGAEETQYF
>.|TRBD2|15|TRBV7-3|TRBJ2-3
TGTGCCAGCAGCGACACTAGCGGCCCCCCAGATACGCAGTATTTT
CASSDTSGPPDTQYF
>.|.|12|TRBV27|TRBJ2-2
TGTGCCAGCAGTGACACGACCGGGGAGCTGTTTTTT
CASSDTTGELFF
>.|TRBD1|14|TRBV15|TRBJ1-1
TGTGCCACCAGGAAGGACAGGGCCGATGCTGAAGCTTTCTTT
CATRKDRADAEAFF